This T cell receptor (beta chain) is drawn from a study of CD8 T cells in ankylosing spondylitis. The study's findings and limits: Disease-linked clones were CD8+ and relatively rare in peripheral blood. It was reported that disease-linked clones were significantly enriched in matched ankylosing spondylitis synovial fluid. In synovial fluid and blood from reactive arthritis, some motif variants were previously reported. A TCR beta motif made of eight highly homologous variants seemed typical of ankylosing spondylitis blood.

The germline V gene has CDR1 DFQATT and CDR2 SNEGSKA (reference sequence). Unmatched junction bases numbered 10, after V lost 0 bases and J lost 5 bases. This CDR3 has 16 residues. For TCR beta, libraries came from quantitative 5'-RACE with molecular barcodes. TCRdb re-called the 5' RACE reads with MiXCR, one entry per CDR3 protein. The data contain hundreds of thousands of distinct CDR3 sequences, about 24% of them singletons. A remark on this clonotype: The target antigen is unknown.

The sequence derives from a male donor with ankylosing spondylitis. Input material: blood, either unsorted or a sorted T cell fraction (not recorded which). V gene TRBV20-1 combines with J gene TRBJ2-1; 7 bases agree with TRBD2. The CDR3 sequence: CSARDPLAGGNNEQFF. The CDR3, as DNA: TGCAGTGCTAGAGATCCCTTAGCGGGTGGAAACAATGAGCAGTTCTTC.